This TCR beta chain emerged from a study of vaccination and CD4 T cells after COVID-19. This clonotype was observed a few times. What it recognizes is unknown. Sequencing of DNA taken from cultured CD4+ T cells relied on the Oncomine TCR Beta short-read assay. Genomic DNA from cultured CD4+ T cells was extracted. Using its own MiXCR run on the PCR reads, TCRdb lists one record per CDR3 protein. The sample has 9,500 to 14,000 distinct CDR3 sequences, approximately 39% seen once. Treatment here: roughly 10-day PBMC culture with coronavirus spike peptide pools or control peptides (ViraFEST assay). The collection of CD4+ T cells from the unexposed donor took place before the COVID-19 pandemic (2011-2018). V was clipped by 6 bases and J by 4 bases, with 13 bases between them. The germline V gene encodes CDR1 MNHNS and CDR2 SASEGT. The CDR3 extends over 14 amino acids.

The sequence came from a human donor in good health. The rearrangement links TRBV6-1 to TRBJ1-5; possibly TRBD1 for D (5 bases). Sequencing was performed on CD4+ T cells from blood, cultured in vitro. CDR3 in DNA: TGTGCCAGCAGCCTAAAATGGGGGAATCAGCCCCAGCATTTT. This codes for CASSLKWGNQPQHF.